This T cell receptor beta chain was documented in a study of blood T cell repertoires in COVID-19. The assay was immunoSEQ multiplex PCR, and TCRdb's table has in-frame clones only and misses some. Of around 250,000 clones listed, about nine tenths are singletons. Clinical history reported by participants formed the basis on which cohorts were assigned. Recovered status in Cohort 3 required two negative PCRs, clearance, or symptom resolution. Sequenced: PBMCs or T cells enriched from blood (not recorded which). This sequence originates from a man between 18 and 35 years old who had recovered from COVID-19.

In nucleotides, the CDR3 is TGTGCCAGCAGCCAAGATCAAGCACTTTACAATGAGCAGTTCTTC. This translates into CASSQDQALYNEQFF. The chain has TRBV14 and TRBJ2-1; the D is unclear. The V end lost 0 bases, the J end lost 4 bases, and 10 bases lay between the germline ends. The CDR3 is 15 amino acids. Germline V gene lookup returns CDR1 SGHDN and CDR2 FVKESK.